Shown below are 19 T cell receptor beta chains from a single sample sequenced in a study of blood T cell repertoires in COVID-19. Sequenced by immunoSEQ multiplex PCR; TCRdb stores in-frame clones only, minus some. The table lists 55,000 to 65,000 clones, around 88% of them singletons. Sequences were obtained from peripheral blood. The origin of the receptors is a man in his 60s with acute or convalescent COVID-19.

This clone was seen only once. V is TRBV7-6 and J is TRBJ1-1; 9 bases agree with TRBD1. CDR3 length equals 15 residues. In germline, CDR1 is SGHVS, CDR2 FNYEAQ. V was clipped by 5 bases and J by 1 base; unmatched bases: 5. Written as DNA, the CDR3 is TGTGCCAGCAGCGGGTGGACAGGGGAGAACACTGAAGCTTTCTTT. This encodes CASSGWTGENTEAFF.

V gene TRBV24-1 combines with J gene TRBJ1-4; D not certain. V lost 4 bases, J lost 12 bases, and 11 bases lay in between. The V gene's germline CDR1 is KGHDR and CDR2 SFDVKD. This CDR3 comprises 12 residues. The CDR3 loop reads CATSDLGRELFF. The CDR3 DNA follows: TGTGCCACCAGTGACCTAGGTCGGGAACTGTTTTTT.

This clone appeared a few times. This chain joins TRBV30 and TRBJ1-1; D unclear. Per the germline V gene, CDR1 is GTSNPN and CDR2 is SVGIG (reference sequence). This CDR3 region has 14 residues. V was trimmed by 0 bases and J by 1 base, leaving 9 bases between them. The CDR3 bases are TGTGCCTGGAGTGTGCGTCACTCGAACACTGAAGCTTTCTTT. This codes for CAWSVRHSNTEAFF.

Remarks on this clone: Additional DNA sequences in this sample encode the identical CDR3. The chain links TRBV28 to TRBJ2-5; TRBD2 aligns across 14 bases. The CDR3 runs 16 residues. The junction had 2 bases not matched to a gene; V was cut back by 3 bases and J by 2 bases. Germline CDR1 reads MDHEN; CDR2 reads SYDVKM. CDR3 in amino acids: CASSFGLAGGQETQYF. The CDR3 coding sequence is TGTGCCAGCAGTTTCGGACTAGCGGGAGGTCAAGAGACCCAGTACTTC. Combining the CDR3 with reference TRBV28 and TRBJ2-5 gives the whole variable domain DVKVTQSSRYLVKRTGEKVFLECVQDMDHENMFWYRQDPGLGLRLIYFSYDVKMKEKGDIPEGYSVSREKKERFSLILESASTNQTSMYLCASSFGLAGGQETQYFGPGTRLLVL.

The V call is TRBV28, the J call TRBJ2-5; TRBD2 agrees at 8 bases. This CDR3 is built from 15 residues. Losses at the gene ends were 3 bases for V and 4 bases for J; bases not matched to a gene: 7. Germline assignment: CDR1 MDHEN and CDR2 SYDVKM. In DNA form, the CDR3 reads TGTGCCAGCAGTTTCTCTGCGGGAGGAAGAGAGACCCAGTACTTC. Protein product: CASSFSAGGRETQYF.

The V and J genes are TRBV6-5 and TRBJ2-3, with D possibly matching TRBD1 (6 bases). This CDR3 has 15 amino acids. CDR1 is MNHEY and CDR2 is SVGAGI in the germline V gene. The V gene lost 6 bases and the J gene lost 0 bases, with 13 bases spanning the gap. In DNA, the CDR3 is TGTGCCAGCAGCTATTCAGGGGCTAGCACAGATACGCAGTATTTT. Translation: CASSYSGASTDTQYF.

The rearrangement links TRBV7-2 to TRBJ2-1, with TRBD2 as a possible D gene (5 bases). V was shortened by 0 bases and J by 9 bases, with 12 bases between the two germline ends. The CDR3 loop spans 14 amino acids. Germline-derived CDR1 and CDR2 are SGHTA and FQGNSA. Written as DNA, the CDR3 is TGTGCCAGCAGCTTAGCCACTAGGCTGGCTGAGCAGTTCTTC. Residues: CASSLATRLAEQFF.

This clone was found once. The V and J genes are TRBV5-1 and TRBJ2-7, with 11 nucleotides matching TRBD2. The germline V gene has CDR1 SGHRS and CDR2 YFSETQ. Germline trimming cut 0 bases from V and 4 bases from J; bases unmatched to any gene: 3. The CDR3 spans 15 residues. The CDR3 is CASSLGLAGGYEQYF. CDR3 nucleotide sequence: TGCGCCAGCAGCTTGGGGCTAGCGGGAGGATACGAGCAGTACTTC. Using reference TRBV5-1 and TRBJ2-7 for the parts outside the CDR3, the full variable domain is KAGVTQTPRYLIKTRGQQVTLSCSPISGHRSVSWYQQTPGQGLQFLFEYFSETQRNKGNFPGRFSGRQFSNSRSEMNVSTLELGDSALYLCASSLGLAGGYEQYFGPGTRLTVT.

The chain is built from TRBV9 and TRBJ1-1; D might be TRBD1 (5 bases). Trimming shortened V by 2 bases and J by 9 bases, and 14 bases separated the two germline ends. The CDR3 loop spans 13 amino acids. Per germline, CDR1 SGDLS and CDR2 YYNGEE. The CDR3: CASSVVDRPKAFF. The CDR3 nucleotides read TGTGCCAGCAGCGTCGTAGACAGACCTAAAGCTTTCTTT.

V and J are TRBV27 and TRBJ2-5, with 14 bases aligning to TRBD2. Germline-derived CDR1 and CDR2 are MNHEY and SMNVEV (reference sequence). CDR3 length: 20 residues. V was pared by 5 bases and J by 2 bases, with 16 bases of the junction left unmatched. The chain's CDR3 is CASSPRLTSGRAGGQETQYF. CDR3 sequence (DNA): TGTGCCAGCAGTCCCAGATTGACTAGCGGGAGGGCCGGGGGTCAAGAGACCCAGTACTTC.

The V call is TRBV19, the J call TRBJ1-5, with D possibly matching TRBD1 (6 bases). The CDR3 has 15 residues. V lost 4 bases to trimming and J lost 4 bases, with 14 bases between them. Germline CDR1 LNHDA, CDR2 SQIVND (reference sequence). The CDR3 loop reads CASSNRDTRNQPQHF. The CDR3 region has the DNA TGTGCCAGTAGTAATCGGGACACCCGGAATCAGCCCCAGCATTTT.

This clone was observed once. V and J are TRBV18 and TRBJ2-7, with a tentative D call TRBD2 (6 bases). Trimming pared 2 bases from V and 4 bases from J, leaving 12 bases between. This CDR3 has 14 amino acids. In germline, CDR1 is KGHSH, CDR2 LQKENI. The CDR3 nucleotides read TGTGCCAGCTCACCAAGCGGAGGGGAATACGAGCAGTACTTC. The encoded protein is CASSPSGGEYEQYF. Full variable domain (outside the CDR3, taken from reference TRBV18 and TRBJ2-7): NAGVMQNPRHLVRRRGQEARLRCSPMKGHSHVYWYRQLPEEGLKFMVYLQKENIIDESGMPKERFSAEFPKEGPSILRIQQVVRGDSAAYFCASSPSGGEYEQYFGPGTRLTVT.

The chain is built from TRBV3-1 (or the pseudogene TRBV3-2) and TRBJ2-7; D is perhaps TRBD2 (6 bases). The V gene lost 4 bases and the J gene lost 0 bases, with 13 bases spanning the gap. The CDR3 is made up of 15 amino acids. The germline gives CDR1 LGHDT, CDR2 YNNKEL (reference sequence). CDR3 amino acids: CASSPLGTYSYEQYF. CDR3 DNA: TGTGCCAGCAGCCCCCTCGGGACTTACTCCTACGAGCAGTACTTC.

This CDR3 reads CASSLLGGTYEQYF. The CDR3 region has the DNA TGTGCCAGCAGCTTATTGGGGGGAACCTACGAGCAGTACTTC. This rearrangement joins TRBV7-9 to TRBJ2-7, with TRBD2 as a possible D gene (6 bases). This CDR3 is built from 14 residues. Germline loops: CDR1 SEHNR, CDR2 FQNEAQ (reference sequence). V dropped 2 bases and J dropped 2 bases, with 10 bases sitting between them.

The chain joins TRBV6-2 or TRBV6-3 to TRBJ1-2; a weak D match, TRBD1 (6 bases). Looked up from germline, CDR1 is MNHEY and CDR2 is SVGEGT. Between the trimmed V and J ends, which lost 4 bases and 7 bases, there was a span of 10 bases. The CDR3 contains 12 residues. This chain's CDR3 is CASSSRGSGYTF. DNA for the CDR3: TGTGCCAGCAGTTCTAGGGGGTCTGGCTACACCTTC.

The chain links TRBV20-1 to TRBJ2-5, with D unclear. CDR3 length equals 11 residues. Per germline, CDR1 DFQATT and CDR2 SNEGSKA (reference sequence). Trimming pared 6 bases from V and 4 bases from J, leaving 9 bases between. CDR3 nucleotides: TGCAGTGCCAACTTTAGAGAGACCCAGTACTTC. Protein product: CSANFRETQYF.

The chain links TRBV27 to TRBJ2-1; 7 nucleotides match TRBD2. The CDR3 totals 14 residues. The germline V gene encodes CDR1 MNHEY and CDR2 SMNVEV (reference sequence). The ends lost 0 bases at V and 8 bases at J; junction bases unmatched: 4. CDR3 amino acids: CASSLSRLAHEQFF. Written as DNA, the CDR3 is TGTGCCAGCAGTTTATCGAGACTAGCCCATGAGCAGTTCTTC.

This clone has more than one count but fewer than ten. The chain carries TRBV5-1 and TRBJ1-1; the match to TRBD1 covers 10 bases. This CDR3 is built from 14 residues. Germline V gene data show CDR1 as SGHRS and CDR2 as YFSETQ. V trimming: 4 bases; J trimming: 6 bases; junction bases outside the gene matches: 6. CDR3 amino acids: CASSLTGTGAEAFF. The CDR3 DNA follows: TGCGCCAGCAGCCTTACCGGGACAGGGGCTGAAGCTTTCTTT.

The J gene is TRBJ1-2, the V gene TRBV5-1; D is uncertain. Germline CDR1 reads SGHRS; CDR2 reads YFSETQ. V lost 4 bases and J 2 bases, leaving 9 bases between the germline ends. CDR3 length: 13 amino acids. This CDR3 reads CASSTQENYGYTF. CDR3 DNA: TGCGCCAGCAGCACCCAAGAGAACTATGGCTACACCTTC.